This T cell receptor beta chain was sequenced for a study of blood T cell repertoires in COVID-19. Turning to the study itself: Samples representing acute and convalescent COVID-19 were sourced from the United States, Italy and Spain. PBMCs, B-cell-depleted T cells, or T cells were the source of the cDNA or gDNA that made up the material.

Trimming removed 5 bases from V and 6 bases from J, with 17 bases in between. There are 14 residues in the CDR3. From germline, CDR1 is MDHEN and CDR2 SYDVKM. In the original workflow: It was from reference gene primer amplification that nucleated cell counts were estimated. Using immunoSEQ multiplex PCR, the repertoire was profiled, and TCRdb retains in-frame clones only, with some absent. V, J and clone size are taken as reported in that table, and D and trimming were inferred from the DNA itself. The sample has 250,000 to 300,000 clones; 85% are singletons. This receptor was obtained from a man aged 45-60 years with active or convalescent COVID-19. Sequenced: peripheral blood. This sequence joins TRBV28 and TRBJ2-7; perhaps TRBD2 as D (7 bases). The CDR3 reads CASSPGGALSEQYF. As DNA, the CDR3 is TGTGCCAGCAGTCCGGGGGGCGCACTCTCCGAGCAGTACTTC.